This T cell receptor (beta chain) was captured by sequencing in a study of T cells after yellow fever vaccination. General observations from the study: Booster samples showed a return of most primary-vaccination clones (under 98% CD4, 85% to 90% CD8).

TCRdb reanalysed the 5' RACE reads using MiXCR and keeps one entry per CDR3 protein. Here the sample spans 120,000 or so distinct CDR3 sequences, around 15% being singletons. The length of the CDR3 is 12 residues. V lost 0 bases and J lost 6, with 4 bases in between. Germline V CDR1 and CDR2: LGHNA, YSLEER. There are many counts of this clonotype. No antigen is known for it. The source material was CD8+ T cells sorted from PBMCs, sampled 5 days after the yellow fever booster vaccination. The chain has TRBV4-3 and TRBJ2-3, with unresolved D. This TCR was recovered from a man between 18 and 29 years old who received the YFV17D yellow fever vaccine. CDR3 in DNA: TGCGCCAGCAGCCAAGATCTTGATACGCAGTATTTT. Amino acids: CASSQDLDTQYF.